The rows below give T cell receptor beta chains drawn from one sample of a study of CD4 T cells in relation to SARS-CoV-2 and coronaviruses. Data came from immunoSEQ multiplex PCR; TCRdb stores just in-frame clones and leaves some out. The sample has 15,000 to 20,000 clones, 75% to 80% seen once. These receptors' targets are unknown. The sample was CD4+ T cells from PBMCs, cultured in vitro. The source of these receptors is a human donor in good health. Both conserved end residues are part of each CDR3. Each record gives: J gene, V gene, D gene, CDR3 length, clone size, CDR3 DNA, CDR3 protein. The D gene is left open where the match is weak. Not every row has a clone size; where given, it reads once, few, many or a size class.

TRBJ1-1,TRBV5-1,NA,13,once,TGCGCCAGCAGCTTGGAGACAGACACTGAAGCTTTCTTT,CASSLETDTEAFF
TRBJ2-3,TRBV7-2,TRBD2,12,NA,TGTGCCAGCAGCTTAGGGGGACTAGAAAAGTATTTT,CASSLGGLEKYF
TRBJ2-1,TRBV7-9,NA,16,NA,TGTGCCAGCAGCCATCAGGGGGGTTCCTCCTACAATGAGCAGTTCTTC,CASSHQGGSSYNEQFF
TRBJ2-5,TRBV21-1,NA,20,NA,TGTGCCAGCAGCAAAGGGGGCGCAAGTGACATGAGGTGGGAGCAAGAGACCCAGTACTTC,CASSKGGASDMRWEQETQYF
TRBJ1-5,TRBV19,NA,16,NA,TGTGCCAGTACCACCCGGGGGGCTTTGGGCAATCAGCCCCAGCATTTT,CASTTRGALGNQPQHF
TRBJ1-2,TRBV28,TRBD1,15,NA,TGTGCCAGCAGCCCCGGGACAGGCGGCGCTCGGGGCTACACCTTC,CASSPGTGGARGYTF
TRBJ1-1,TRBV10-1,NA,14,few,TGCGCCAGCAGTGAGTCGGCGGGGAACACTGAAGCTTTCTTT,CASSESAGNTEAFF
TRBJ2-5,TRBV19,TRBD1,14,NA,TGTGCCAGTAGTAGAGACAGGGGTTGGGAGACCCAGTACTTC,CASSRDRGWETQYF
TRBJ2-1,TRBV30,NA,16,NA,TGTGCCTGGATCAGCGGTCTCTTTAGCTCCTACAATGAGCAGTTCTTC,CAWISGLFSSYNEQFF
TRBJ1-5,TRBV30,NA,14,NA,TGTGCCTGGGGTGGGACCCATAGCAATCAGCCCCAGCATTTT,CAWGGTHSNQPQHF
TRBJ2-6,TRBV28,NA,14,NA,TGTGCCAGCAGTTCGGTCTCTGGGGCCAACGTCCTGACTTTC,CASSSVSGANVLTF
TRBJ1-3,TRBV5-1,NA,15,few,TGCGCCAGCAGCTTGGGGGCGAACTCTGGAAACACCATATATTTT,CASSLGANSGNTIYF
TRBJ2-1,TRBV19,NA,14,few,TGTGCCAGTAGCCGACAAGTATCCTACAATGAGCAGTTCTTC,CASSRQVSYNEQFF
TRBJ2-3,TRBV28,TRBD2,15,NA,TGTGCCAGCAGTCCCCCGCGGGGGGTCACAGATACGCAGTATTTT,CASSPPRGVTDTQYF
TRBJ1-5,TRBV19,NA,15,few,TGTGCCAGTAGTATATTCGGCAGGGAAAGTCAGCCCCAGCATTTT,CASSIFGRESQPQHF
TRBJ2-2,TRBV11-2,TRBD1,16,few,TGTGCCAGCAGCTTAGTAGGGACAGGGCACACCGGGGAGCTGTTTTTT,CASSLVGTGHTGELFF
TRBJ1-4,TRBV7-9,TRBD1,15,NA,TGTGCCAGCAGCGACCCAGGGGGATTCACTGAAAAACTGTTTTTT,CASSDPGGFTEKLFF
TRBJ2-2,TRBV6-6,NA,16,NA,TGTGCCAGCTTAAAAGCAGGGATGAGGAACACCGGGGAGCTGTTTTTT,CASLKAGMRNTGELFF
TRBJ2-1,TRBV3-1/TRBV3-2,NA,15,NA,TGTGCCAGCAGTGTGAGCGGCGGGGCTCACAATGAGCAGTTCTTC,CASSVSGGAHNEQFF
TRBJ2-1,TRBV6-5,NA,13,NA,TGTGCCAGCAGTTACTCGACGGGCGGGTTACAGTTCTTC,CASSYSTGGLQFF
TRBJ2-1,TRBV3-1/TRBV3-2,NA,13,NA,TGTGCCAGCAGCCAAGGGAACTACAATGAGCAGTTCTTC,CASSQGNYNEQFF
TRBJ2-5,TRBV5-4,NA,14,NA,TGTGCCAGCAGCTTGGGGGAGCTCCAAGAGACCCAGTACTTC,CASSLGELQETQYF
TRBJ2-3,TRBV27,TRBD1,13,NA,TGTGCCAGCAGAGGGACAGGCACAGATACGCAGTATTTT,CASRGTGTDTQYF
TRBJ2-7,TRBV19,NA,16,NA,TGTGCCAGTAGTAGCAAGGCGCGGGCGCAGTCCTACGAGCAGTACTTC,CASSSKARAQSYEQYF
TRBJ2-5,TRBV6-5,TRBD2,16,NA,TGTGCCAGCAGTTACTCTGGGGGGGGACACCAAGAGACCCAGTACTTC,CASSYSGGGHQETQYF
TRBJ2-7,TRBV28,TRBD2,15,NA,TGTGCCAGCAGTGCGGGGGGCAGGGTGGTCCACGAGCAGTACTTC,CASSAGGRVVHEQYF
TRBJ1-2,TRBV28,TRBD1,13,once,TGTGCCAGCAGTTTATTACAGGGGTATGGCTACACCTTC,CASSLLQGYGYTF
TRBJ2-5,TRBV5-1,NA,13,NA,TGCGCCAGCTCTGGTGCGGGACAAGAGACCCAGTACTTC,CASSGAGQETQYF
TRBJ1-2,TRBV20-1,NA,9,NA,TGCAGTGCTAGCCCGCCTTGGACCTTC,CSASPPWTF
TRBJ2-7,TRBV29-1,TRBD1,13,NA,TGCAGCGTTGGTGGACAGGGGGCTTACGAGCAGTACTTC,CSVGGQGAYEQYF
TRBJ1-6,TRBV30,TRBD1,16,NA,TGTGCCTGGAGTGCCGGGACAGGGCCCCATAATTCACCCCTCCACTTT,CAWSAGTGPHNSPLHF
TRBJ1-1,TRBV6-5,NA,13,NA,TGTGCCAGCAGCTCCGACCAGAACACTGAAGCTTTCTTT,CASSSDQNTEAFF
TRBJ2-1,TRBV6-4,TRBD2,15,NA,TGTGCCAGCAGTGAGGGGACTAGCGGATACAATGAGCAGTTCTTC,CASSEGTSGYNEQFF
TRBJ2-3,TRBV30,NA,13,NA,TGTGCCTGGAGTGTACTGTCGGCAGATACGCAGTATTTT,CAWSVLSADTQYF
TRBJ1-5,TRBV21-1,NA,15,NA,TGTGCCAGCAGCACCACACAGGGAATCCATCAGCCCCAGCATTTT,CASSTTQGIHQPQHF
TRBJ1-2,TRBV15,NA,16,NA,TGTGCCACCAGCAGAGATGACCCACAGGACCACTATGGCTACACCTTC,CATSRDDPQDHYGYTF
TRBJ1-2,TRBV28,NA,14,few,TGTGCCAGCAACCTAGCGACGGGTCGGTATGGCTACACCTTC,CASNLATGRYGYTF
TRBJ1-5,TRBV7-8,NA,18,NA,TGTGCCAGCAGCTTATCTACGTCCGGGCAGTATAGCAATCAGCCCCAGCATTTT,CASSLSTSGQYSNQPQHF
TRBJ2-1,TRBV9,TRBD2,14,NA,TGTGCCAGCACCAGGACTAGCGGGAACAATGAGCAGTTCTTC,CASTRTSGNNEQFF
TRBJ2-1,TRBV30,TRBD2,16,NA,TGTGCCTGGAGGTTTTTAGCGGGAGGAGTCTACAATGAGCAGTTCTTC,CAWRFLAGGVYNEQFF
TRBJ2-7,TRBV27,TRBD2,15,NA,TGTGCCAGCAGTTCCGGACTAGCGGGAGGCTACGAGCAGTACTTC,CASSSGLAGGYEQYF
TRBJ2-1,TRBV30,NA,13,once,TGTGCCTGGAGTTTGAGGGGGTACAATGAGCAGTTCTTC,CAWSLRGYNEQFF
TRBJ1-2,TRBV20-1,NA,11,NA,TGCAGTGCGATCGTTGGGTGGGGCTACACCTTC,CSAIVGWGYTF
TRBJ1-2,TRBV29-1,TRBD1,12,NA,TGCAGCGTCGAACAGGGGGCAAATGGCTACACCTTC,CSVEQGANGYTF
TRBJ2-4,TRBV23-1,NA,19,large,TGCGCCAGCAGTCAACTCAGCTCGTATGGGGGTTCGGTCAAAAACATTCAGTACTTC,CASSQLSSYGGSVKNIQYF
TRBJ2-5,TRBV30,TRBD1,16,NA,TGTGCCTGGAGTGGGTGGGACAGGGGGCCTCAAGAGACCCAGTACTTC,CAWSGWDRGPQETQYF
TRBJ1-4,TRBV5-1,TRBD1,17,NA,TGCGCCAGCAGCCCCAGACCGGGACAGGGGGGTAATGAAAAACTGTTTTTT,CASSPRPGQGGNEKLFF